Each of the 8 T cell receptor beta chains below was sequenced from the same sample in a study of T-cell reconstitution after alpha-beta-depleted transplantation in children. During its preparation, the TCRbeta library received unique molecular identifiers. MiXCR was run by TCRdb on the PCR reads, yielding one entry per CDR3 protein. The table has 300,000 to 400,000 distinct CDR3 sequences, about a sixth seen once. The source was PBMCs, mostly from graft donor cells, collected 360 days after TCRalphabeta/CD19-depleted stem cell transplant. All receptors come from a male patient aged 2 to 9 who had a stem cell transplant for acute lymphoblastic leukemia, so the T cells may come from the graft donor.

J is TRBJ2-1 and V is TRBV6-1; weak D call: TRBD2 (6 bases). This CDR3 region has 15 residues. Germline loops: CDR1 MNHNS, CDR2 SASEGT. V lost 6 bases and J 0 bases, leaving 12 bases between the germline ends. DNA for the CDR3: TGTGCCAGCAGGCCGACGACTAGCTCCTACAATGAGCAGTTCTTC. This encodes CASRPTTSSYNEQFF.

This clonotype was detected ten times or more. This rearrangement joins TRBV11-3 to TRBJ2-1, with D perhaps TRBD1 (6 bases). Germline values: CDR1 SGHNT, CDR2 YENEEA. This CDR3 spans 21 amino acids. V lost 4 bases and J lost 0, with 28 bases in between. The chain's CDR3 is CASSSVSRGPILPGSYNEQFF. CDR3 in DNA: TGTGCCAGCAGCTCGGTCTCCAGGGGCCCTATTTTACCTGGCTCCTACAATGAGCAGTTCTTC.

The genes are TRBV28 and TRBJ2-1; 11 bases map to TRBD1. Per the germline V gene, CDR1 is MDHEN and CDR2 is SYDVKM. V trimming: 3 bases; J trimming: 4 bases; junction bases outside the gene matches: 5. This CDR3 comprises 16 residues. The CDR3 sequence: CASSFTRDRGYNEQFF. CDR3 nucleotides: TGTGCCAGCAGTTTTACAAGGGACAGGGGGTACAATGAGCAGTTCTTC.

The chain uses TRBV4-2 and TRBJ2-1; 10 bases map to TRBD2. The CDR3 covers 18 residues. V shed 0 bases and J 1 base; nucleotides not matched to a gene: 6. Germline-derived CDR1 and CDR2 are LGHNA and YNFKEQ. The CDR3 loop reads CASSQDPLAGVSYNEQFF. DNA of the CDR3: TGTGCCAGCAGCCAAGATCCCCTAGCGGGGGTATCCTACAATGAGCAGTTCTTC.

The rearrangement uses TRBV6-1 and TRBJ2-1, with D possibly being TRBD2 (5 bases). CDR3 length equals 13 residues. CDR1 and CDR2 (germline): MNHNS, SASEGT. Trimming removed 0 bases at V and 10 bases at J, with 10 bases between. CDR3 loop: CASSEAERREQFF. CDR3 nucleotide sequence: TGTGCCAGCAGTGAAGCCGAGCGGAGGGAGCAGTTCTTC.

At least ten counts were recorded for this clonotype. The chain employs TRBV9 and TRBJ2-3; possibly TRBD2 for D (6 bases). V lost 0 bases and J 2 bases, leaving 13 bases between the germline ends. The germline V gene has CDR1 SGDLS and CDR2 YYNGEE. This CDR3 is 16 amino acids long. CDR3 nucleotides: TGTGCCAGCAGCGTAGACGCGGGACTCTTCACAGATACGCAGTATTTT. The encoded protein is CASSVDAGLFTDTQYF.

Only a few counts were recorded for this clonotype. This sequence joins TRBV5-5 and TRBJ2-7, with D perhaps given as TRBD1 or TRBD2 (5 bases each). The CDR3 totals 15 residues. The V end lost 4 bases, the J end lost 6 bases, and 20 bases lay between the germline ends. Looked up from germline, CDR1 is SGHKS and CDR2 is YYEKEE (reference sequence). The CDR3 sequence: CASSPGASLLLEQYF. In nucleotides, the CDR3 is TGTGCCAGCAGCCCCGGGGCCTCGCTTCTACTCGAGCAGTACTTC.

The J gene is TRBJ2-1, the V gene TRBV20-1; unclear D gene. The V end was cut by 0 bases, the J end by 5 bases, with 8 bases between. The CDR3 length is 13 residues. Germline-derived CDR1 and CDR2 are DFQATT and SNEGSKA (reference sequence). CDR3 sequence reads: CSARDRWDNEQFF. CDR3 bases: TGCAGTGCTAGAGATCGATGGGACAATGAGCAGTTCTTC.